This record covers a single T cell receptor (beta chain). There is no known antigen for this receptor. No base quality values were provided; no much bigger clone lies one nucleotide off. Libraries were made using RT-PCR. This sample was sequenced with a NextSeq 550. TCRdb reprocessing: public reads trimmed at Q25 with fastp, clones called with MiXCR, in-frame beta chains kept. Each entry is one CDR3 protein sequence, shown with its most common DNA and genes. A total of under 170,000 distinct CDR3 sequences appear in this sample, 30% to 45% of them only once. The biggest ten clones account for about 50% of the sample. This sample was taken from a study of patients and donors after allogeneic stem cell transplantation (TCRdb year 2020). The germline V gene yields MNHEY for CDR1 and SVGAGI for CDR2. Cut back by 0 bases and 6 bases, the V and J ends lie 13 bases apart. From the cysteine through the phenylalanine, the CDR3 covers 15 amino acids. The entry retains the CDR3 DNA only, 45 bases that are in frame from base 1.

This receptor chain uses TRBV6-5 and TRBJ2-3; perhaps TRBD2 is the D gene, with 6 bases matching. Sequenced: blood, either unsorted or a sorted T cell fraction (not recorded which). The clonotype was recovered from a human donor who was either an allogeneic HSCT recipient or a stem cell or donor lymphocyte infusion donor (not recorded which). It is not recorded whose cells these are; they may come from a transplant donor. This receptor has the CDR3 CASSYSGPRGDTQYF. In nucleotides, the sequence is TGTGCCAGCAGTTACTCCGGTCCCCGGGGGGATACGCAGTATTTT.